A single sample gave rise to the 7 T cell receptor beta chains below, sequenced in a study of T cells in Graves' hyperthyroidism and ophthalmopathy. It was RNA transcripts that yielded the amplified TCR beta CDR3 regions. During a first-round RT-PCR of the TCR CDR3, the HTBI primer set was used. TCRdb re-derived calls from the multiplex PCR reads in MiXCR, one entry per CDR3 protein. This table has a few hundred thousand distinct CDR3 sequences, about 15% appearing once. Sequencing was carried out using blood. The receptors were sampled from a woman between 50 and 59 years old with Graves' hyperthyroidism that later progressed to Graves' ophthalmopathy.

This chain connects TRBV28 to TRBJ2-1; D gene ambiguous. Trimming removed 4 bases from V and 5 bases from J, with 12 bases in between. The CDR3 covers 14 residues. Germline V gene lookup returns CDR1 MDHEN and CDR2 SYDVKM. CDR3 protein: CASSYTGMNNEQFF. The CDR3 bases are TGTGCCAGCAGTTATACGGGCATGAACAATGAGCAGTTCTTC.

The sample holds many counts of this clonotype. The chain uses TRBV5-1 and TRBJ1-1; D gene uncertain. Germline CDR1 and CDR2: SGHRS and YFSETQ. The CDR3 is 14 residues long. The V gene lost 0 bases and the J gene lost 1 base, with 7 bases spanning the gap. The CDR3 here is CASSLEPSNTEAFF. CDR3 nucleotides: TGCGCCAGCAGCTTGGAACCCTCGAACACTGAAGCTTTCTTT.

The chain joins TRBV20-1 to TRBJ2-7; D is perhaps TRBD1 or TRBD2 (6 bases each). Germline loops: CDR1 DFQATT, CDR2 SNEGSKA (reference sequence). This CDR3 has 14 residues. Trimming stripped 1 base from V and 3 bases from J, with 13 bases between. The CDR3 region is CSARGGAGYYEQYF. CDR3 sequence (DNA): TGCAGTGCTAGAGGGGGGGCAGGGTACTACGAGCAGTACTTC.

This clonotype was observed many times. CDR3 coding DNA: TGTGCCAGCAGTTTATTCGGACTAGCGGGAGTAGATACGCAGTATTTT. It translates to CASSLFGLAGVDTQYF. This chain links TRBV27 with TRBJ2-3, with 13 bases matching TRBD2. V gave up 1 base and J gave up 5 bases; unmatched junction bases: 3. CDR3 length: 16 amino acids. CDR1 is MNHEY and CDR2 is SMNVEV in the germline V gene (reference sequence).

This clonotype has ten or more counts. The V and J genes are TRBV7-9 and TRBJ2-5; the D gene is possibly TRBD1 (6 bases). Trimming cost V 5 bases and J 3 bases, with 13 bases left between them. The length of the CDR3 is 14 residues. CDR1 is SEHNR and CDR2 is FQNEAQ in the germline V gene (reference sequence). The CDR3 loop is CASSPRDTEETQYF. CDR3 nucleotides: TGTGCCAGCAGCCCTCGGGACACGGAAGAGACCCAGTACTTC.

This clonotype was seen only a few times. In nucleotides, the CDR3 is TGCGCCAGCAGGGGGGGGGAAAATCAGCCCCAGCATTTT. Encoded protein: CASRGGENQPQHF. The chain has TRBV5-1 and TRBJ1-5; D is perhaps TRBD1 (5 bases). The CDR3 totals 13 residues. Germline CDR1 SGHRS, CDR2 YFSETQ. V was cut by 5 bases and J by 4 bases, with 10 bases left in between.

There are many counts of this clonotype. The chain links TRBV25-1 to TRBJ2-3; the match to TRBD2 covers 12 bases. The CDR3 runs 17 residues. With V trimmed by 7 bases and J by 5 bases, 13 bases remained unmatched. Germline lookup yields CDR1 MGHDK and CDR2 SYGVNS. CDR3 amino acids: CASTNPTSGSSGDTQYF. The CDR3 nucleotides are TGTGCCAGCACTAATCCGACTAGCGGGAGTTCCGGAGATACGCAGTATTTT.